This T cell receptor (beta chain) was documented in a study of T cells in localized non-small cell lung cancer. Study-level points and caveats: Out of the top 100 tumor clones, a median approximately 57 were seen in adjacent lung. Longer overall survival associated with higher blood T cell density; shorter survival with higher adjacent-lung clonality. The study found T cell clonality highest in uninvolved adjacent lung, above tumor.

CDR1 is LNHDA and CDR2 is SQIVND in the germline V gene (reference sequence). Trimming took 4 bases from V and 5 from J; bases not matched to a gene: 3. The CDR3 extends over 15 amino acids. Details on this clone: Its specificity is unknown.

TCRdb keeps only in-frame clones here, not all; method: immunoSEQ multiplex PCR. The sample holds roughly 58,000 clones, roughly 81% seen once. This TCR came from a man aged 40 to 75 with stage II lung adenocarcinoma. The rearrangement joins TRBV19 to TRBJ2-1; TRBD2 matches at 12 bases. The source was PBMCs, collected before any cancer treatment. CDR3 coding DNA: TGTGCCAGTAGTAGGGGACTAGCGGGTCACAATGAGCAGTTCTTC. This encodes CASSRGLAGHNEQFF. Using reference TRBV19 and TRBJ2-1 for the parts outside the CDR3, the full variable domain is DGGITQSPKYLFRKEGQNVTLSCEQNLNHDAMYWYRQDPGQGLRLIYYSQIVNDFQKGDIAEGYSVSREKKESFPLTVTSAQKNPTAFYLCASSRGLAGHNEQFFGPGTRLTVL.